This entry lists 18 T cell receptor beta chains sequenced from one sample in a study of T cells in Graves' hyperthyroidism and ophthalmopathy. Researchers amplified the TCR beta CDR3 regions from RNA transcripts. The study used the HTBI primer set for a first-round RT-PCR of the TCR CDR3. Each CDR3 protein gets one entry after TCRdb re-called the multiplex PCR reads with MiXCR. The table shows some 700,000 distinct CDR3 sequences, with 17% occurring only once. The material sequenced was blood. The source of these receptors is a man aged 50-59 years with Graves' hyperthyroidism.

CDR3 sequence: CAWSVGGLAGGSKYF. The CDR3 DNA sequence: TGTGCCTGGAGTGTTGGGGGACTAGCGGGAGGTTCCAAGTACTTC. The J gene is TRBJ2-5, the V gene TRBV30; 15 bases match TRBD2. Germline values: CDR1 GTSNPN, CDR2 SVGIG (reference sequence). V lost 0 bases to trimming and J lost 12 bases; unmatched junction nucleotides: 8. CDR3 size: 15 residues.

The chain is built from TRBV3-1 and TRBJ2-2; no definite D call. The V end lost 3 bases, the J end lost 3 bases, and 8 bases lay between the germline ends. The CDR3 totals 14 residues. Germline V lookup: CDR1 LGHDT, CDR2 YNNKEL (reference sequence). This CDR3 reads CASSQGWDTGELFF. Here the CDR3 DNA reads TGTGCCAGCAGCCAGGGTTGGGACACCGGGGAGCTGTTTTTT.

Written as DNA, the CDR3 is TGCAGCGCCCCGGACTGGAAACAAGAGACCCAGTACTTC. It specifies CSAPDWKQETQYF. The rearrangement joins TRBV29-1 to TRBJ2-5; D might be TRBD2 (5 bases). This CDR3 has 13 amino acids. CDR1 is SQVTM, CDR2 ANQGSEA, per germline. The V end was cut by 7 bases, the J end by 2 bases, with 14 bases between.

The chain carries TRBV2 and TRBJ2-5; D unclear. The CDR3 has 10 residues. V was clipped by 4 bases and J by 12 bases, with 9 bases between them. Germline CDR1 and CDR2: SNHLY and FYNNEI. The CDR3 coding sequence is TGTGCCAGCAGTGGGGCGTGGGAGTACTTC. Translating it yields CASSGAWEYF. Full variable domain (missing parts from reference TRBV2 and TRBJ2-5): EPEVTQTPSHQVTQMGQEVILRCVPISNHLYFYWYRQILGQKVEFLVSFYNNEISEKSEIFDDQFSVERPDGSNFTLKIRSTKLEDSAMYFCASSGAWEYFGPGTRLLVL.

This clonotype has just a few counts. V and J are TRBV5-1 and TRBJ2-3, with 8 bases lining up with TRBD1. The germline V gene encodes CDR1 SGHRS and CDR2 YFSETQ. This CDR3 has 16 residues. Trimming took 1 base from V and 2 from J; bases not matched to a gene: 6. This chain's CDR3 is CASSLWPGGSTDTQYF. CDR3 bases: TGCGCCAGCAGCTTGTGGCCAGGGGGCTCCACAGATACGCAGTATTTT. Together with reference TRBV5-1 and TRBJ2-3, the CDR3 gives the full variable domain: KAGVTQTPRYLIKTRGQQVTLSCSPISGHRSVSWYQQTPGQGLQFLFEYFSETQRNKGNFPGRFSGRQFSNSRSEMNVSTLELGDSALYLCASSLWPGGSTDTQYFGPGTRLTVL.

There are many counts of this clonotype. V is TRBV18 and J is TRBJ2-3; D not resolved. V dropped 1 base and J dropped 0 bases, with 8 bases sitting between them. Per the germline V gene, CDR1 is KGHSH and CDR2 is LQKENI. The CDR3 covers 15 residues. Written as DNA, the CDR3 is TGTGCCAGCTCACCACAGAGTACTAGCACAGATACGCAGTATTTT. Residues: CASSPQSTSTDTQYF.

This clonotype was observed a handful of times. J is TRBJ2-7 and V is TRBV14; tentatively, D is TRBD2 (6 bases). V was shortened by 3 bases and J by 0 bases, with 15 bases between the two germline ends. Per the germline V gene, CDR1 is SGHDN and CDR2 is FVKESK. CDR3 length: 16 amino acids. CDR3 DNA sequence: TGTGCCAGCAGCCAGGAACCGGGACTCCCCTCCTACGAGCAGTACTTC. Protein: CASSQEPGLPSYEQYF.

The J gene is TRBJ1-6, the V gene TRBV19; TRBD1 aligns across 7 bases. The J segment lost 9 bases and the V segment lost 7 bases, leaving 9 bases of the junction unmatched. The length of the CDR3 is 14 residues. The V gene's germline CDR1 is LNHDA and CDR2 SQIVND (reference sequence). The CDR3 spells CASTPGTAISPLHF. CDR3 bases: TGTGCCAGTACCCCTGGGACAGCGATTTCACCCCTCCACTTT.

This clonotype was observed at least ten times. The chain combines TRBV7-3 with TRBJ2-5, with D uncertain. Germline loops: CDR1 SGHTA, CDR2 FQGTGA. Trimming left V 1 base short and J 5 bases short, with 5 bases between. The CDR3 has 12 amino acids. Here the CDR3 DNA reads TGTGCCAGCAGCTTAAATGGGGAGACCCAGTACTTC. Its protein product is CASSLNGETQYF. Full variable domain (remainder filled in from reference TRBV7-3 and TRBJ2-5): GAGVSQTPSNKVTEKGKYVELRCDPISGHTALYWYRQSLGQGPEFLIYFQGTGAADDSGLPNDRFFAVRPEGSVSTLKIQRTERGDSAVYLCASSLNGETQYFGPGTRLLVL.

This clonotype was found a few times. J is TRBJ1-1 and V is TRBV5-1; a weak D match, TRBD1 (5 bases). The germline gives CDR1 SGHRS, CDR2 YFSETQ. The CDR3 totals 15 residues. Trimming pared 0 bases from V and 5 bases from J, leaving 14 bases between. The CDR3 region is CASSLAGSRGTEAFF. CDR3 bases: TGCGCCAGCAGCTTGGCAGGTTCTAGGGGAACTGAAGCTTTCTTT.

This clonotype was counted between two and nine times. The chain combines TRBV28 with TRBJ1-5, with 8 bases lining up with TRBD1. Trimming cost V 6 bases and J 3 bases; bases outside gene matches: 7. This CDR3 contains 15 residues. Germline V gene lookup returns CDR1 MDHEN and CDR2 SYDVKM. The CDR3 DNA sequence: TGTGCCAGCAGCAATCCGGACAGGGACAATCAGCCCCAGCATTTT. Residues: CASSNPDRDNQPQHF. Full variable domain (rest looked up from reference TRBV28 and TRBJ1-5): DVKVTQSSRYLVKRTGEKVFLECVQDMDHENMFWYRQDPGLGLRLIYFSYDVKMKEKGDIPEGYSVSREKKERFSLILESASTNQTSMYLCASSNPDRDNQPQHFGDGTRLSIL.

This clonotype came up many times. The V call is TRBV2, the J call TRBJ1-5; D perhaps matches TRBD1 (5 bases). The CDR3 spans 14 residues. V gave up 2 bases and J gave up 6 bases, with 11 bases separating them. Germline V gene sequence: CDR1 SNHLY, CDR2 FYNNEI. CDR3 region: CASSEQGGFQPQHF. CDR3 DNA sequence: TGTGCCAGCAGTGAACAGGGTGGGTTTCAGCCCCAGCATTTT.

The chain couples TRBV20-1 to TRBJ1-5; 9 bases are a match to TRBD1. Germline-derived CDR1 and CDR2 are DFQATT and SNEGSKA (reference sequence). The CDR3 length is 18 residues. After removal of 6 bases from V and 10 bases from J, the junction contained 25 bases not matched to a gene. Written as DNA, the CDR3 is TGCAGTGCGACAACGAAACAGGGGGCTCTTTCTCCCAATTACCCCCAGCATTTT. Translating gives CSATTKQGALSPNYPQHF.

This clonotype was detected many times. In DNA form, the CDR3 reads TGTGCCAGCAGTTCACTAGCGGGAGTTAGGGAGCAGTTCTTC. Translated: CASSSLAGVREQFF. The chain carries TRBV27 and TRBJ2-1; 11 nucleotides align to TRBD2. V was clipped by 4 bases and J by 10 bases; unmatched bases: 6. The CDR3 runs 14 residues. Germline V CDR1 and CDR2: MNHEY, SMNVEV (reference sequence).

This clonotype was observed a handful of times. This chain connects TRBV18 to TRBJ2-1; the D gene is possibly TRBD1 (5 bases). V gave up 3 bases and J gave up 5 bases, with 14 bases separating them. Looked up from germline, CDR1 is KGHSH and CDR2 is LQKENI. The length of the CDR3 is 15 residues. The DNA of the CDR3 is TGTGCCAGCTCACCTAGACTCTCAGGGCACAATGAGCAGTTCTTC. This sequence encodes CASSPRLSGHNEQFF.

This clonotype was picked up a small number of times. The CDR3 nucleotides read TGTGCCAGCTCACAGACGGGACAGGGCTACAATGAGCAGTTCTTC. Its translation is CASSQTGQGYNEQFF. The chain combines TRBV18 with TRBJ2-1; TRBD1 agrees at 9 bases. Germline V gene lookup returns CDR1 KGHSH and CDR2 LQKENI. CDR3 length equals 15 residues. V dropped 4 bases and J dropped 3; count of bases not matched to a gene: 4.

This rearrangement joins TRBV19 to TRBJ1-5; no clear D gene. CDR1 is LNHDA, CDR2 SQIVND, per germline (reference sequence). CDR3 length: 14 amino acids. Trimming removed 1 base from V and 3 bases from J, with 7 bases in between. CDR3 sequence reads: CASSIVGDNQPQHF. Here the CDR3 DNA reads TGTGCCAGTAGTATAGTCGGGGACAATCAGCCCCAGCATTTT.

The table lists this clonotype with many counts. The CDR3 protein is CATSESRDGDYNEQFF. DNA for the CDR3: TGTGCCACCAGTGAATCCCGGGACGGTGACTACAATGAGCAGTTCTTC. This rearrangement joins TRBV24-1 to TRBJ2-1; tentatively, D is TRBD1 or TRBD2 (5 bases each). The CDR3 has 16 amino acids. Per the germline V gene, CDR1 is KGHDR and CDR2 is SFDVKD. V gave up 4 bases and J gave up 3 bases, with 15 bases separating them.